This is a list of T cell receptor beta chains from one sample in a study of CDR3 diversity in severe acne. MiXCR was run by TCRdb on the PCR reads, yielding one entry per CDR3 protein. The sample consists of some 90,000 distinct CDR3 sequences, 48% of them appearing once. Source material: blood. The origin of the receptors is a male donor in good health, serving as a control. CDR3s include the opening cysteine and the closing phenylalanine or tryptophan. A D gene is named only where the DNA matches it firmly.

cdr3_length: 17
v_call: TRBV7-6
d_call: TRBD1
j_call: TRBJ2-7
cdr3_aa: CASSLGFGTGGSYEQYF

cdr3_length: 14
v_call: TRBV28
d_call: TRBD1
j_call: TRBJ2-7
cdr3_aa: CASGSLQGVREQYF

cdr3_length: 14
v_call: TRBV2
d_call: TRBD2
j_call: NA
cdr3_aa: CASRAGTSHNEQFF

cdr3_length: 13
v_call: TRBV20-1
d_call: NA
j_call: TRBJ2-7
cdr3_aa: CSALKPQGNEQYF

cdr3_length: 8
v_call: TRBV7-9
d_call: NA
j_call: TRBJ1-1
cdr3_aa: CAMNEAFF

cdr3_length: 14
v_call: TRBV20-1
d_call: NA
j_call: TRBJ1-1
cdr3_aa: CSASGNAMNTEAFF

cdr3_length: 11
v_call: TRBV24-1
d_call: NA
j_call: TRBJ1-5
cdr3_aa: CAGESNQPQHF

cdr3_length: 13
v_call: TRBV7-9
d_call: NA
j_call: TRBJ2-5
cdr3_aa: CASSSGAVETQYF

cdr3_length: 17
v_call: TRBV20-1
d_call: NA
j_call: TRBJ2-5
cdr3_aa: CSARIERGRRTEETQYF

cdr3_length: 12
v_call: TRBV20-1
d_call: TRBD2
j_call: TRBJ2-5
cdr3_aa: CSASSGEETQYF

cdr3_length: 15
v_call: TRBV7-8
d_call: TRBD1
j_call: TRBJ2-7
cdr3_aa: CASSQDGDRAYEQYF

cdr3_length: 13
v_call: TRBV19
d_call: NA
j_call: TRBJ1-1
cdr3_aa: CASNDRLGTEAFF

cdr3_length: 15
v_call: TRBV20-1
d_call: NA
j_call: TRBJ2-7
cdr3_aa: CSARYEVGGFYEQYF

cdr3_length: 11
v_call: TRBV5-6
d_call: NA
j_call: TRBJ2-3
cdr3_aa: CASSLGDTQYF